The 11 T cell receptor beta chains listed next were all sequenced from one sample in a study of CD8+CD57+ T cells in acquired aplastic anemia. Using genomic DNA as the template, TCR beta VDJ and CDR3 profiling was carried out. One entry per CDR3 protein results from TCRdb running MiXCR on the reads. The repertoire holds a few hundred thousand distinct CDR3 sequences, with 45% to 70% as singletons. Sample: sorted CD4+, CD8+, or CD8+CD57+ T cells (not recorded which) from PBMCs. The receptors shown here come from a human donor with severe aplastic anemia or a healthy control (not recorded which).

This clonotype was detected once. The J gene is TRBJ1-4, the V gene TRBV20-1; no clear D gene. The V gene's germline CDR1 is DFQATT and CDR2 SNEGSKA (reference sequence). Deletions cut 4 bases from V and 5 bases from J, with 5 bases between. There are 11 residues in the CDR3. The chain's CDR3 is CSATGNEKLFF. CDR3 DNA: TGCAGTGCTACTGGAAATGAAAAACTGTTTTTT.

This rearrangement joins TRBV7-3 to TRBJ2-1; 7 nucleotides agree with TRBD1. The germline V gene encodes CDR1 SGHTA and CDR2 FQGTGA. The CDR3 sequence is 16 residues long. The V gene end was trimmed by 2 bases and the J gene end by 3 bases; junction bases not matched to a gene: 7. The CDR3 DNA sequence: TGTGCCAGCAGCTTATTAAAGGGGGCCGACTACAATGAGCAGTTCTTC. This gives the protein CASSLLKGADYNEQFF.

This clonotype was detected only a few times. This rearrangement joins TRBV25-1 to TRBJ1-1, with D perhaps matching TRBD1 (5 bases). With 2 bases removed from V and 1 base from J, the gap between germline ends came to 20 bases. The CDR3 totals 18 residues. Germline lookup yields CDR1 MGHDK and CDR2 SYGVNS. DNA of the CDR3: TGTGCCAGCAGTGAAATGCCCACGAGGGGAGGGAGGAACACTGAAGCTTTCTTT. This encodes CASSEMPTRGGRNTEAFF.

This clonotype was seen only once. The germline gene is not matched at one end of the junction; a read error may be the cause. This rearrangement joins TRBV2 to TRBJ2-7; 8 bases are a match to TRBD1. CDR1 and CDR2 (germline): SNHLY, FYNNEI. This CDR3 region has 13 residues. The CDR3 nucleotides read TGTGCCAGCAGTGGGACAGGGCACGGGGAGCTGTACTTC. Residues: CASSGTGHGELYF.

This chain joins TRBV5-1 and TRBJ1-6; D may be TRBD1 (5 bases). Germline loops: CDR1 SGHRS, CDR2 YFSETQ. With 0 bases removed from V and 9 bases from J, the gap between germline ends came to 10 bases. The CDR3 consists of 14 residues. The CDR3 protein is CASSLESGTSPLHF. DNA of the CDR3: TGCGCCAGCAGCTTGGAGTCCGGGACTTCACCCCTCCACTTT.

This clonotype was detected only a few times. This chain links TRBV20-1 with TRBJ2-1, with TRBD2 identical over 10 bases. This CDR3 is built from 15 residues. In germline, CDR1 is DFQATT, CDR2 SNEGSKA (reference sequence). The junction had 9 bases not matched to a gene; V was cut back by 3 bases and J by 7 bases. The CDR3 bases are TGCAGTGCTAGTCCTAGCGGGAGAGTAGCGAATGAGCAGTTCTTC. Translated, it gives CSASPSGRVANEQFF.

The chain joins TRBV7-6 to TRBJ2-7, with D tentatively TRBD1 (5 bases). The ends were cut back, 5 bases at V and 2 bases at J, with 10 bases in the middle. Per the germline V gene, CDR1 is SGHVS and CDR2 is FNYEAQ. The CDR3 loop spans 13 amino acids. The CDR3 nucleotides read TGTGCCAGCAGCCCAGACAGTACCTACGAGCAGTACTTC. Protein: CASSPDSTYEQYF.

The chain links TRBV7-3 to TRBJ1-5; D gene uncertain. There are 12 residues in the CDR3. Between the trimmed V and J ends, which lost 9 bases and 6 bases, there was a span of 12 bases. Looked up from germline, CDR1 is SGHTA and CDR2 is FQGTGA. CDR3 DNA sequence: TGTGCCAGTAGTCTAAACGGTCAGCCCCAGCATTTT. Amino acid sequence: CASSLNGQPQHF.

This chain joins TRBV5-4 and TRBJ1-2; no firm D call. The germline V gene encodes CDR1 SGHNT and CDR2 YYREEE (reference sequence). V was pared by 1 base and J by 0 bases, with 10 bases between. The CDR3 totals 15 residues. CDR3 in amino acids: CASSLPGLANYGYTF. The CDR3 nucleotides read TGTGCCAGCAGCTTGCCAGGTCTGGCTAACTATGGCTACACCTTC. Using reference TRBV5-4 and TRBJ1-2 for the parts outside the CDR3, the full variable domain is ETGVTQSPTHLIKTRGQQVTLRCSSQSGHNTVSWYQQALGQGPQFIFQYYREEENGRGNFPPRFSGLQFPNYSSELNVNALELDDSALYLCASSLPGLANYGYTFGSGTRLTVV.

This clonotype occurred once. This sequence may be a read error, since a much larger clone differs from it by one base. This rearrangement joins TRBV11-1 to TRBJ2-3, with D perhaps matching TRBD1 (5 bases). This CDR3 spans 14 amino acids. CDR1 and CDR2 (germline): SGHAT, FQDESV (reference sequence). CDR3 DNA sequence: TGTGCCAGCAGCTTAGAACGGAACACAGGTACGCAGTATTTT. Translated: CASSLERNTGTQYF.

The chain employs TRBV7-6 and TRBJ2-2; TRBD1 matches at 7 bases. The CDR3 totals 15 residues. Germline V gene lookup returns CDR1 SGHVS and CDR2 FNYEAQ. Trimming removed 7 bases from V and 0 bases from J; junction bases left unmatched: 5. CDR3 amino acids: CASTKTGTNTGELFF. The CDR3 DNA reads as TGTGCCAGCACGAAGACAGGGACGAACACCGGGGAGCTGTTTTTT.